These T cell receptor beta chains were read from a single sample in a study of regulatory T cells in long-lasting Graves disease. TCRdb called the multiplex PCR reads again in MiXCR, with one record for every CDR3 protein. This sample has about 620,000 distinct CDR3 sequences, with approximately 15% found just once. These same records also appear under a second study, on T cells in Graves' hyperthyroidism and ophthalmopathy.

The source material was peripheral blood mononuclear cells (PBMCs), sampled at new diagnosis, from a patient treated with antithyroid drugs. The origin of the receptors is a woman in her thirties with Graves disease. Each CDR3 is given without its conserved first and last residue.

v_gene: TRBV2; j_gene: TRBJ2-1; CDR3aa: ASSDMGYNEQF
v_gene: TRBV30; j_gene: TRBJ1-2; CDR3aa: SYGDRDGGYT
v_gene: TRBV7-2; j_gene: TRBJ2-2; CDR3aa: ASSLVGTAGELF
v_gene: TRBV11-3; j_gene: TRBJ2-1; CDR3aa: ASQPTWSNEQF
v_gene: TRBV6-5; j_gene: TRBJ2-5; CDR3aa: ASSYSSPITETQY
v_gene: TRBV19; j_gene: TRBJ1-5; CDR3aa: ASSTTAGVGNNQPQH
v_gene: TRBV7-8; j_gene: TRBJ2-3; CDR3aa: ASSFYAYPPDTQY
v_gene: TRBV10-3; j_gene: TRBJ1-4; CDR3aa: AISDGGTNEKLF
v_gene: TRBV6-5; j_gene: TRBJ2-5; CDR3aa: ASSYSAGGKETQY
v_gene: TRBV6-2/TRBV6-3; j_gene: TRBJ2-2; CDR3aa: ASSYAGGFGELF
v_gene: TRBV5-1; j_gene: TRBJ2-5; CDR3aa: ASSRTGGLETQY
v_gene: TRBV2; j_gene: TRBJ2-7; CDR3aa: ASKMSSYEQY
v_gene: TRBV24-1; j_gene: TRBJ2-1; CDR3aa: ATSDVGLARVSEQF
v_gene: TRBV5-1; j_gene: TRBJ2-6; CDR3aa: ASSLAGMLHSGANVLT
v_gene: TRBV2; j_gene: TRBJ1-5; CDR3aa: ASSEQEYNQPQH
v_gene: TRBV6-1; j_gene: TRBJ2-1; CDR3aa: ASNEFVGQGGEQF
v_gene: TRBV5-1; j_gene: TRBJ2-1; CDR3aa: ASSLLTGRSGYNEQF
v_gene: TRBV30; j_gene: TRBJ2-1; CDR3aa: AWSAQISVRGTEQF
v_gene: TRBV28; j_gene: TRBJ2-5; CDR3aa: ASSLKGKGQY
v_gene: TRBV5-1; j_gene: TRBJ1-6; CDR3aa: ASSLEGSASGSPLH
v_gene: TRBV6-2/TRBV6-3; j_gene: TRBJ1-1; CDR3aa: ASSRGRGDTEAF
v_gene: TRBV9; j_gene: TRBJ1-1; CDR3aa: ASSVATTGNTEAF
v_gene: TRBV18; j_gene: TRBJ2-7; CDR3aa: ASSPQAAGSEY
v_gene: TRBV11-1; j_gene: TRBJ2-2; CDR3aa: ASRGRTGGAGELF
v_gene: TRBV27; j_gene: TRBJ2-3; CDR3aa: ASSLRAGGTDTQY
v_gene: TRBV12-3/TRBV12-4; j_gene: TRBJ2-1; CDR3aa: ASRGRDTDNEQF
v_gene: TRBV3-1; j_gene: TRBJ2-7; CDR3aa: ASSRGQSYEQY
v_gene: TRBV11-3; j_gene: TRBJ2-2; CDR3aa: ASSLGQTTSAGELF
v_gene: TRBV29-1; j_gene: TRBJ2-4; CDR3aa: SVTLGTNIQY
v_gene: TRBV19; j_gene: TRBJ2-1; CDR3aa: ASRGLVSHNEQF
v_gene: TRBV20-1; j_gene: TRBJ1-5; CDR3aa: SAAQGDHNQPQH
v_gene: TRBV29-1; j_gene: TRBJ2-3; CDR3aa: SVVGQATDTQY
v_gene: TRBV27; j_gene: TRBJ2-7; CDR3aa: ASSSPGSTTYEQY
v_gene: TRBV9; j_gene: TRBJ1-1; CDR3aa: ASSPRTGIGGTEAF
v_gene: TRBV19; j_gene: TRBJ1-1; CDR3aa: ASSPLGRGANTEAF
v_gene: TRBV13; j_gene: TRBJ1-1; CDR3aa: ASSSRGGRDTEAF
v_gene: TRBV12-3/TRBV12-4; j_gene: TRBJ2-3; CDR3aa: ASTFRGASTDTQY
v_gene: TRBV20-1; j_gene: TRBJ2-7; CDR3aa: SAREDLEVYEQY
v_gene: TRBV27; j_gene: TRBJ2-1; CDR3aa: ASSLFQREGRGNEQF
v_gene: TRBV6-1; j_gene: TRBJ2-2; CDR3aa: ASSDFVGETGELF
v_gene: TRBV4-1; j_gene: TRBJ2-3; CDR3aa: ASSQPPYPTSESDTQY
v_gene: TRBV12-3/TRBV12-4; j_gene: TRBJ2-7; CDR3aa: ASSFVTDSEQY
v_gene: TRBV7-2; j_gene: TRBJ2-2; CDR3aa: ASSLVPLAGVGVTGELF
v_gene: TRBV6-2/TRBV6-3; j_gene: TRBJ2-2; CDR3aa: ASSALGGLNTGELF
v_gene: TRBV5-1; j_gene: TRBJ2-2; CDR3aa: ASSSVAGSSVTGELF
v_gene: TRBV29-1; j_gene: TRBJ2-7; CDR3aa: SVESGGPVPYEQY
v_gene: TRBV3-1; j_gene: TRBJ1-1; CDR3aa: ASSQVNTEAF